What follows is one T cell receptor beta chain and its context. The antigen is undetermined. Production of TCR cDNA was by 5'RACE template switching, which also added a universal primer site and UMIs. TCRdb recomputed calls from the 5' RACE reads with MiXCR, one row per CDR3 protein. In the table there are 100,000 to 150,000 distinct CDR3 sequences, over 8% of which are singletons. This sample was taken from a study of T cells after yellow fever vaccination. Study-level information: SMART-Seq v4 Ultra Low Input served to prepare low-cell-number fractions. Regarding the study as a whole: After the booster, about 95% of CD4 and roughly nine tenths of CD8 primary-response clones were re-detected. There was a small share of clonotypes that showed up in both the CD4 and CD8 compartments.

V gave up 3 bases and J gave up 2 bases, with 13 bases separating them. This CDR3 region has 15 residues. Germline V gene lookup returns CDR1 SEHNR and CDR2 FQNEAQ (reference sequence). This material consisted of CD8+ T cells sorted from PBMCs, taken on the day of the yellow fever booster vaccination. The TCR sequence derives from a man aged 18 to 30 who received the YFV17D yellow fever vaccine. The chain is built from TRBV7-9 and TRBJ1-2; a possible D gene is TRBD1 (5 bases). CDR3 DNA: TGTGCCAGCAGCTTGGCCGGGACCGAGAACTATGGCTACACCTTC. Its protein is CASSLAGTENYGYTF.